Listed below are T cell receptor beta chains from one sample, sequenced in a study of T cell repertoires in cytomegalovirus infection. TCRdb re-derived calls from the reads in MiXCR, one entry per CDR3 protein. The sample holds around 710,000 distinct CDR3 sequences, around 29% seen once. The antigens of these receptors remain unknown. Sample: cultured CD8+ T cells from PBMCs, taken from culture after CMV antigen stimulation. The receptors originated from a human donor in good health (CMV status not recorded). Some clones in this sample may be carry-over from other donors' samples. Each CDR3 is given with its conserved first and last residue. Each record gives: J gene, D gene, V gene, clone size, CDR3 protein, CDR3 DNA. A D gene is named only where the DNA matches it firmly. Clone sizes are given selectively: once, few, many, or a class where the clone is expanded.

TRBJ2-1	TRBD2	TRBV6-2/TRBV6-3	few	CASSYEGSGGVFGVEQFF	TGTGCCAGCAGTTACGAAGGGTCCGGGGGGGTTTTTGGGGTTGAGCAGTTCTTC
TRBJ1-1	-	TRBV11-2	few	CASSAWRESTEAFF	TGTGCCAGCAGCGCGTGGAGGGAGAGCACTGAAGCTTTCTTT
TRBJ2-1	-	TRBV27	few	CASSHGFYNEQFF	TGTGCCAGCAGTCACGGGTTCTACAATGAGCAGTTCTTC
TRBJ2-5	TRBD2	TRBV6-2/TRBV6-3	-	CASRTSGETQETQYF	TGTGCCAGCAGGACTAGCGGGGAGACCCAAGAGACCCAGTACTTC
TRBJ1-1	-	TRBV12-3/TRBV12-4	-	CASSFWTRKKGNTEAFF	TGTGCCAGCAGTTTCTGGACAAGGAAGAAGGGGAACACTGAAGCTTTCTTT
TRBJ1-6	-	TRBV20-1	-	CSARGVDSSSYNSPLHF	TGCAGTGCTAGGGGGGTGGATTCGAGCTCCTATAATTCACCCCTCCACTTT
TRBJ2-1	-	TRBV7-9	-	CASSFTISEQFF	TGTGCCAGCAGCTTTACCATCAGTGAGCAGTTCTTC
TRBJ2-1	TRBD1	TRBV7-6	-	CASSLAQGGNEQFF	TGTGCCAGCAGCTTAGCACAGGGGGGCAATGAGCAGTTCTTC
TRBJ2-3	-	TRBV5-4	few	CASSRTSISQDTQYF	TGTGCCAGCAGCCGGACGTCGATCTCTCAAGATACGCAGTATTTT
TRBJ2-1	-	TRBV19	few	CASSETGRVSYNEQFF	TGTGCCAGTAGTGAGACAGGGAGGGTTTCCTACAATGAGCAGTTCTTC
TRBJ2-1	-	TRBV19	-	CASSIGGPGEQFF	TGTGCCAGTAGTATAGGGGGGCCGGGAGAGCAGTTCTTC
TRBJ1-2	-	TRBV7-9	many	CASSTGHRYGYTF	TGTGCCAGCAGTACCGGACACCGTTATGGCTACACCTTC
TRBJ1-1	-	TRBV24-1	-	CATRDTENTEAFF	TGTGCCACCAGAGATACAGAGAACACTGAAGCTTTCTTT
TRBJ1-2	-	TRBV19	few	CASGPTGGYTF	TGTGCCAGTGGGCCCACGGGAGGCTACACCTTC
TRBJ2-5	TRBD1	TRBV12-3/TRBV12-4	-	CASSSSLGQGVWETQYF	TGTGCCAGCAGTTCGTCCTTAGGACAGGGGGTATGGGAGACCCAGTACTTC
TRBJ2-5	-	TRBV19	few	CASSIIGTQETQYF	TGTGCCAGTAGTATAATAGGGACCCAAGAGACCCAGTACTTC
TRBJ1-2	TRBD1	TRBV20-1	-	CSAPGQGNYGYTF	TGCAGTGCACCCGGACAGGGCAACTATGGCTACACCTTC
TRBJ2-2	-	TRBV10-3	few	CAIRQVTGELFF	TGTGCCATCAGACAGGTCACCGGGGAGCTGTTTTTT
TRBJ1-2	-	TRBV7-2	few	CATWEGLNYGYTF	TGTGCCACCTGGGAGGGGCTCAACTATGGCTACACCTTC
TRBJ1-6	-	TRBV7-6	few	CASSLAQSGSPLHF	TGTGCCAGCAGCTTAGCCCAATCCGGGTCACCCCTCCACTTT
TRBJ2-3	-	TRBV7-6	-	CASSLAGNPTDTQYF	TGTGCCAGCAGCTTAGCGGGGAACCCCACAGATACGCAGTATTTT
TRBJ2-3	-	TRBV7-2	many	CASSLYALRTDTQYF	TGTGCCAGCAGCCTATACGCACTACGCACAGATACGCAGTATTTT
TRBJ2-5	TRBD1	TRBV4-1	-	CASSQEDRVTETQYF	TGCGCCAGCAGCCAAGAGGACAGGGTGACGGAGACCCAGTACTTC
TRBJ1-2	TRBD1	TRBV5-6	few	CASSLVVGTANYGYTF	TGTGCCAGCAGCCTTGTCGTGGGGACAGCTAACTATGGCTACACCTTC
TRBJ2-3	-	TRBV27	once	CATIFTDTQYF	TGTGCCACCATTTTCACAGATACGCAGTATTTT
TRBJ1-5	-	TRBV2	once	CASKEGFANQPQHF	TGTGCCAGCAAGGAGGGATTTGCAAATCAGCCCCAGCATTTT
TRBJ1-1	-	TRBV10-3	-	CAISDPPLNTEAFF	TGTGCCATCAGTGACCCCCCGCTGAACACTGAAGCTTTCTTT
TRBJ2-1	TRBD2	TRBV27	few	CASSSTQTLLAGENEQFF	TGTGCCAGCAGTTCCACTCAAACCTTACTAGCGGGGGAGAATGAGCAGTTCTTC
TRBJ1-4	-	TRBV7-6	few	CASSLVVREGSEKLFF	TGTGCCAGCAGCTTAGTAGTTCGGGAGGGAAGTGAAAAACTGTTTTTT
TRBJ2-5	TRBD2	TRBV6-2/TRBV6-3	few	CASSYSHLAGIQETQYF	TGTGCCAGCAGTTACTCACACCTAGCGGGGATCCAAGAGACCCAGTACTTC
TRBJ2-3	-	TRBV4-1	-	CASSSPTSDDTQYF	TGCGCCAGCAGCTCGCCGACTAGTGATGATACGCAGTATTTT
TRBJ2-3	TRBD1	TRBV10-3	-	CAISGKTGQRIEQDTQYF	TGTGCCATCAGTGGAAAAACGGGACAGAGAATAGAACAAGATACGCAGTATTTT
TRBJ1-5	TRBD1	TRBV6-1	-	CASRRTGRNQPQHF	TGTGCCAGCAGGAGGACAGGGCGCAATCAGCCCCAGCATTTT
TRBJ1-1	TRBD1	TRBV20-1	-	CSARGMDRTNTEAFF	TGCAGTGCTAGAGGCATGGACAGGACGAACACTGAAGCTTTCTTT
TRBJ1-5	-	TRBV6-2/TRBV6-3	-	CASSPINQVGGRGNQPQHF	TGTGCCAGCAGTCCAATAAACCAGGTCGGGGGTCGGGGCAATCAGCCCCAGCATTTT
TRBJ1-3	TRBD1	TRBV7-1	-	CASSSSPRTGVGNTIYF	TGTGCCAGCAGCTCTAGCCCCCGGACAGGGGTTGGAAACACCATATATTTT
TRBJ1-6	-	TRBV7-6	few	CASSVGSSSYNSPLHF	TGTGCCAGCAGTGTAGGGTCCAGCTCCTATAATTCACCCCTCCACTTT